The sequence of this T cell receptor (beta chain) was determined in a study of cytomegalovirus exposure and HLA in healthy donors. Whole-study results and caveats: CMV antigen specificity was confirmed in vitro for three CMV-associated chains. Per a prior analysis, the majority of TCR beta V segments were productive roughly 90% or roughly 30% of the time.

This CDR3 comprises 17 residues. The ends were cut back, 6 bases at V and 1 base at J, with 21 bases in the middle. Germline CDR1 and CDR2: SNHLY and FYNNEI. The table lists this clone with a few counts. Its target is unknown. PCR primers comprised 60 Vbeta and 13 Jbeta primers. Only in-frame clones appear in the TCRdb table, and some are missing; sequencing was by immunoSEQ multiplex PCR. The sample has some 80,000 clones, 62% seen once; the top ten hold 4.4%. The chain employs TRBV2 and TRBJ1-1; the D gene is possibly TRBD1 (5 bases). This TCR was sampled from a male donor in good health and CMV-seropositive. Sequenced input: PBMCs. For the CDR3, the DNA is TGTGCCAGCAGAGAACCTTGGGGCGGAGAGCCGAACACTGAAGCTTTCTTT. It codes for CASREPWGGEPNTEAFF.